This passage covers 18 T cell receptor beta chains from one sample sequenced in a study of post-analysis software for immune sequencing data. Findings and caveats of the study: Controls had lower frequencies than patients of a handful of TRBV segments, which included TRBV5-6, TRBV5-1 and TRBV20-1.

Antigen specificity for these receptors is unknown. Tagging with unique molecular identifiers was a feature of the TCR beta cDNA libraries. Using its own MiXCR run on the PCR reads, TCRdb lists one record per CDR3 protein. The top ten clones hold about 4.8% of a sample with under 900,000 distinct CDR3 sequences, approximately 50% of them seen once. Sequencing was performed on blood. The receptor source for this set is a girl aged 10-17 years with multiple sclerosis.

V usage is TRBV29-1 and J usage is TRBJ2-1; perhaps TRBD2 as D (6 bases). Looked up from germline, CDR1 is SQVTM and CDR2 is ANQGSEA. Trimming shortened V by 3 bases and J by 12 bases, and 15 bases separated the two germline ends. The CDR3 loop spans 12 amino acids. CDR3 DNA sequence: TGCAGCGTTGACTCAGGAGGGATAGTGCAGTTCTTC. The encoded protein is CSVDSGGIVQFF.

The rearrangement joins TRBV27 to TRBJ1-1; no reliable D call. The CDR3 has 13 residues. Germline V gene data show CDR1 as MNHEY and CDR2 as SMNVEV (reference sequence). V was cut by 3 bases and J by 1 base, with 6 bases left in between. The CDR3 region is CASSFLENTEAFF. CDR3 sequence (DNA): TGTGCCAGCAGTTTTCTGGAGAACACTGAAGCTTTCTTT.

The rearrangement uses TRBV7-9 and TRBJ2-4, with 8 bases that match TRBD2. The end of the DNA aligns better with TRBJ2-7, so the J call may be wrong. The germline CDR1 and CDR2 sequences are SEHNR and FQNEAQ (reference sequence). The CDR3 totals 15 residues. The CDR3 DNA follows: TGTGCCAGCAGCTTATTAGCGGGAAAGTCGTACGAGCAGTACTTC. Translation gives CASSLLAGKSYEQYF.

Here the CDR3 reads CASSRGREYTQYF. The CDR3 nucleotides read TGTGCCAGCAGCCGGGGTAGGGAATATACGCAGTATTTT. The chain joins TRBV7-2 to TRBJ2-3; a weak D match, TRBD2 (5 bases). With 5 bases removed from V and 7 bases from J, the gap between germline ends came to 13 bases. The CDR3 sequence is 13 residues long. CDR1 is SGHTA and CDR2 is FQGNSA in the germline V gene.

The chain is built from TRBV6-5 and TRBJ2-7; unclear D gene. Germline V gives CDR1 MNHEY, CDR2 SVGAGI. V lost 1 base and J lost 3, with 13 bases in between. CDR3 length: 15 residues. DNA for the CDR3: TGTGCCAGCAGTTACTATGTGGGAAGTAACTACGAGCAGTACTTC. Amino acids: CASSYYVGSNYEQYF.

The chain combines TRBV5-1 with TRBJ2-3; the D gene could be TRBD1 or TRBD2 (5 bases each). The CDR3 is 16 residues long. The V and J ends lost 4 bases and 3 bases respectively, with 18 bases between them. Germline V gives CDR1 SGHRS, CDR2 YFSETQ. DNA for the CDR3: TGCGCCAGCAGCGGAACCGGGACCTTCATAACAGATACGCAGTATTTT. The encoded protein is CASSGTGTFITDTQYF.

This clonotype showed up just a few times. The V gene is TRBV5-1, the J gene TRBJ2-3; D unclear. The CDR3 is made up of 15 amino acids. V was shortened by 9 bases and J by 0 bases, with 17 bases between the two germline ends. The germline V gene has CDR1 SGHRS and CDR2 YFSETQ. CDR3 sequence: CATLVDPLSTDTQYF. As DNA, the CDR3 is TGCGCCACACTCGTTGACCCCCTCAGCACAGATACGCAGTATTTT.

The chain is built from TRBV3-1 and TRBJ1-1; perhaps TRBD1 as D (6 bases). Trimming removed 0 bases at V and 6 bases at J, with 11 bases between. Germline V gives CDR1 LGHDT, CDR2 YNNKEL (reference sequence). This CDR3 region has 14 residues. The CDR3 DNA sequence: TGTGCCAGCAGCCAAGATAGGAGGACAGCTGAAGCTTTCTTT. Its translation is CASSQDRRTAEAFF.

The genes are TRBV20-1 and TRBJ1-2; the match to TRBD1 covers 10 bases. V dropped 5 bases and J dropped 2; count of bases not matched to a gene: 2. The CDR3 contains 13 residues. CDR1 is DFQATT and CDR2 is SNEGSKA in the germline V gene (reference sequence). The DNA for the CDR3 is TGCAGTGCTGGGACAGGGGCCAACTATGGCTACACCTTC. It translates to CSAGTGANYGYTF.

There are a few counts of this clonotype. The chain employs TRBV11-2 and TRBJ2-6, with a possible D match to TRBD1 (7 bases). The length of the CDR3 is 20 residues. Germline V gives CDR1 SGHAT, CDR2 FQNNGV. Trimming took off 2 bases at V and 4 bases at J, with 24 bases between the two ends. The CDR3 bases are TGTGCCAGCAGCTTACCATACCTCACGACAGGGACTCGCGGGGCCAACGTCCTGACTTTC. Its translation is CASSLPYLTTGTRGANVLTF.

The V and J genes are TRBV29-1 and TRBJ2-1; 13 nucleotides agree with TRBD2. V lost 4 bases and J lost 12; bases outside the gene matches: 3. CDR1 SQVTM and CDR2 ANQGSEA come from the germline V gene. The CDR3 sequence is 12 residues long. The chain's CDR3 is CSVGTSGSWQFF. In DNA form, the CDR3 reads TGCAGCGTTGGGACTAGCGGGAGTTGGCAGTTCTTC.

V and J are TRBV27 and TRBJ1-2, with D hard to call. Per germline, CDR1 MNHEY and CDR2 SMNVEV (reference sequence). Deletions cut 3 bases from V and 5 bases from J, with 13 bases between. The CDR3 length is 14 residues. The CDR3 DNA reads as TGTGCCAGCAGTTTTGGCCCGGTTGGGTATGGCTACACCTTC. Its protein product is CASSFGPVGYGYTF.

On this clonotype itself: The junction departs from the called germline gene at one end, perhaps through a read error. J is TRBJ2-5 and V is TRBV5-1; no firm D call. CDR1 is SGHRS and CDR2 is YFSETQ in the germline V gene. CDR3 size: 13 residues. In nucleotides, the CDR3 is TGTGCCAGCAGTTCAACAAACCAAGAGACCCAGTACTTC. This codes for CASSSTNQETQYF.

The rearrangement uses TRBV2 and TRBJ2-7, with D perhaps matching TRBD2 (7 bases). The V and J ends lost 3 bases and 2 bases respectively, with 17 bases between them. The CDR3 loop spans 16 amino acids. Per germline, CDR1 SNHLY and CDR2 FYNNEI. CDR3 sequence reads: CASSEVAGRGPYEQYF. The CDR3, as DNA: TGTGCCAGCAGTGAGGTAGCGGGCAGGGGCCCCTACGAGCAGTACTTC.

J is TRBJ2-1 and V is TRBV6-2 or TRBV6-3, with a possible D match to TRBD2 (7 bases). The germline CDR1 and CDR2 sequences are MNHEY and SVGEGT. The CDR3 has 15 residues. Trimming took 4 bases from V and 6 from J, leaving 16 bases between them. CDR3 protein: CASSLEGGASNEQFF. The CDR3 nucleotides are TGTGCCAGCAGTTTAGAGGGGGGGGCTAGCAATGAGCAGTTCTTC.

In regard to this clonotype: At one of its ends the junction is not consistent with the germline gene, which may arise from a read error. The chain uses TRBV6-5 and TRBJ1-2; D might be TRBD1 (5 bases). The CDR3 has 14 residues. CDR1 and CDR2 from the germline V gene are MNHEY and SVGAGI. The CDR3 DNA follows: TGTGCCAGCATCCCACCTGACGGGACGAATGGCTGCACCTTC. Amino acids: CASIPPDGTNGCTF.

Here the CDR3 DNA reads TGCGCCAGCAGCCTCCGGACAGGGGAAATGAACACTGAAGCTTTCTTT. Residues: CASSLRTGEMNTEAFF. The chain links TRBV5-1 to TRBJ1-1; 9 nucleotides match TRBD1. Trimming at V came to 4 bases and at J to 0 bases, leaving 7 bases not matched to a gene. The CDR3 length is 16 residues. Germline CDR1 and CDR2: SGHRS and YFSETQ.

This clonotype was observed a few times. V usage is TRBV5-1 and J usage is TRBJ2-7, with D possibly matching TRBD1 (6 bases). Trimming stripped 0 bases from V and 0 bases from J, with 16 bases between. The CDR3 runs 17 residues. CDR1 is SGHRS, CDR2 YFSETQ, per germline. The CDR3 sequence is CASSLGFGQTLSYEQYF. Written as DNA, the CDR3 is TGCGCCAGCAGCTTGGGGTTCGGACAGACTCTCTCCTACGAGCAGTACTTC. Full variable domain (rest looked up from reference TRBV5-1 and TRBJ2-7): KAGVTQTPRYLIKTRGQQVTLSCSPISGHRSVSWYQQTPGQGLQFLFEYFSETQRNKGNFPGRFSGRQFSNSRSEMNVSTLELGDSALYLCASSLGFGQTLSYEQYFGPGTRLTVT.